The sequence of this T cell receptor beta chain was determined in a study of blood T cell repertoires in COVID-19. The V and J ends lost 2 bases and 3 bases respectively, with 9 bases between them. The CDR3 covers 14 residues. Per germline, CDR1 SGHRS and CDR2 YFSETQ. Measured with immunoSEQ multiplex PCR; TCRdb has only the in-frame clones, and not every one. The profile shows 200,000 or so clones, under 90% of them singletons. The sequence was obtained from a man aged 60 to 75 who had recovered from COVID-19. This chain connects TRBV5-1 to TRBJ1-3; tentatively, D is TRBD1 (6 bases). Material for sequencing was PBMCs or T cells enriched from blood (not recorded which). The DNA of the CDR3 is TGCGCCAGCAGCTTCGGGGGGCTTGGAAACACCATATATTTT. It is translated as CASSFGGLGNTIYF.